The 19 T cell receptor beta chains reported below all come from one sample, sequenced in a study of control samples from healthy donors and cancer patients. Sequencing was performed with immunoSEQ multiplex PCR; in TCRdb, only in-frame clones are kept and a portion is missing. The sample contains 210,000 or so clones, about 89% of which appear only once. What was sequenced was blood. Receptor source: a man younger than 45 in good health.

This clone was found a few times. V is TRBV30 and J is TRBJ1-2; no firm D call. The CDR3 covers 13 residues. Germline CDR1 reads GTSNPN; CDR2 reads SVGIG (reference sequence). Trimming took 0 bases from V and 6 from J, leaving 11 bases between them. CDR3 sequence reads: CAWSVRPTDGYTF. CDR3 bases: TGTGCCTGGAGTGTACGGCCCACGGATGGCTACACCTTC.

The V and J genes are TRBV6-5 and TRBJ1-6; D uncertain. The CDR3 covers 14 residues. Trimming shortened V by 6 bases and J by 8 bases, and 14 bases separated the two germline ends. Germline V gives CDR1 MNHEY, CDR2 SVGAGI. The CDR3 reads CASRASQWHSPLHF. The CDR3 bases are TGTGCCAGCAGGGCCAGCCAGTGGCATTCACCCCTCCACTTT.

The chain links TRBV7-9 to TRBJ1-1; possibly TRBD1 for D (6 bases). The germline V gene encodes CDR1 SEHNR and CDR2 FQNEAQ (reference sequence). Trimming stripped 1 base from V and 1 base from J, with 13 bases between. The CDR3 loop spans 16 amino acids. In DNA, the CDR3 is TGTGCCAGCAGCTTAGACAGGGCGGTCCGGAACACTGAAGCTTTCTTT. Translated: CASSLDRAVRNTEAFF.

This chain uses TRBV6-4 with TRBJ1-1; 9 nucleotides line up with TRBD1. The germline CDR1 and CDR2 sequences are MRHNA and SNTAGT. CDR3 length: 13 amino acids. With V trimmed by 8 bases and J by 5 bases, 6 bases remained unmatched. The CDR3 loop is CASGGQGLTEAFF. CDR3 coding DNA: TGTGCCAGCGGAGGACAGGGGTTAACTGAAGCTTTCTTT.

Here the CDR3 reads CASSLVASGGSPQETQYF. CDR3 bases: TGTGCCAGCAGCTTGGTGGCCAGCGGGGGGTCCCCACAAGAGACCCAGTACTTC. The rearrangement uses TRBV5-5 and TRBJ2-5; 9 bases fit TRBD2. Trimming removed 0 bases from V and 2 bases from J; junction bases left unmatched: 11. This CDR3 is built from 18 residues. The V gene's germline CDR1 is SGHKS and CDR2 YYEKEE (reference sequence).

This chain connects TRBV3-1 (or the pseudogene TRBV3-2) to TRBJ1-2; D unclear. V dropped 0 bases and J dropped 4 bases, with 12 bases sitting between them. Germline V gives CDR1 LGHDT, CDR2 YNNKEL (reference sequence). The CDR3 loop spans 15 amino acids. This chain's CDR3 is CASSQDIASIYGYTF. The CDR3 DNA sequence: TGTGCCAGCAGCCAAGATATCGCCAGCATCTATGGCTACACCTTC.

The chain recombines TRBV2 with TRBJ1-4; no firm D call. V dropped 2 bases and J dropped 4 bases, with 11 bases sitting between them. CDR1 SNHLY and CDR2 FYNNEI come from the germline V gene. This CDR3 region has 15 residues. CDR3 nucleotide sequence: TGTGCCAGCAGTGAATCTGGAGGCTTTAATGAAAAACTGTTTTTT. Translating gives CASSESGGFNEKLFF.

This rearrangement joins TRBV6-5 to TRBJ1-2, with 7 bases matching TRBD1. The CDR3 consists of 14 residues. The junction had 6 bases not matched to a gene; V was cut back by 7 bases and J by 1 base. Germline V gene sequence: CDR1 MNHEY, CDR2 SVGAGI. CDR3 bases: TGTGCCAGCACCGACCGACAGGGTAACTATGGCTACACCTTC. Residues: CASTDRQGNYGYTF.

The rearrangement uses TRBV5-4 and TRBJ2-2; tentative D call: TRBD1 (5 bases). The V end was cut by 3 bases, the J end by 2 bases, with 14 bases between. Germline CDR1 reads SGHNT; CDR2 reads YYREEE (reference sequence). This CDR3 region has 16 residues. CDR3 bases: TGTGCCAGCAGCTCGACAGCCAACTCAAACACCGGGGAGCTGTTTTTT. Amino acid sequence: CASSSTANSNTGELFF.

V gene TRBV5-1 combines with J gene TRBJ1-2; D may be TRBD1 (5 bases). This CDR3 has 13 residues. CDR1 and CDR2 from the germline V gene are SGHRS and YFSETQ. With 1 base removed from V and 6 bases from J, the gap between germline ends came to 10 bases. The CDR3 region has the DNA TGCGCCAGCAGCTTGCAGGGAACGGATGGCTACACCTTC. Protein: CASSLQGTDGYTF.

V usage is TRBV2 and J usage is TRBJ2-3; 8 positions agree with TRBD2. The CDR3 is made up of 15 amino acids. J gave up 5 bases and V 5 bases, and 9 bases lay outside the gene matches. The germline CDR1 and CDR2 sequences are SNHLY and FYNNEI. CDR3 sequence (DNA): TGTGCCAGCAGTCGTAGCGGGGAAAGGGGAGATACGCAGTATTTT. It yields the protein CASSRSGERGDTQYF.

The CDR3 DNA reads as TGCAGCGTTGAAACCCAAAGCGGGGAGACCCAGTACTTC. Amino acids: CSVETQSGETQYF. This chain links TRBV29-1 with TRBJ2-5; perhaps TRBD2 as D (6 bases). Germline V gives CDR1 SQVTM, CDR2 ANQGSEA. This CDR3 is built from 13 residues. Trimming took 2 bases from V and 5 from J, leaving 12 bases between them.

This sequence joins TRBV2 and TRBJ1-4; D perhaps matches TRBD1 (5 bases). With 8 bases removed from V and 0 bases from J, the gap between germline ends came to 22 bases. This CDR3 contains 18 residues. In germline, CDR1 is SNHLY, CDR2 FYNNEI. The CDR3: CASGRDGVLFATNEKLFF. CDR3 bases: TGTGCCAGCGGACGGGACGGTGTCTTATTTGCAACTAATGAAAAACTGTTTTTT.

This chain's CDR3 is CASRRGRGMNTEAFF. The CDR3 DNA is TGTGCCAGCAGGAGGGGGAGGGGCATGAACACTGAAGCTTTCTTT. The chain employs TRBV9 and TRBJ1-1, with D perhaps matching TRBD1 (6 bases). The germline V gene encodes CDR1 SGDLS and CDR2 YYNGEE. The CDR3 consists of 15 residues. V was clipped by 5 bases and J by 0 bases, with 14 bases between them.

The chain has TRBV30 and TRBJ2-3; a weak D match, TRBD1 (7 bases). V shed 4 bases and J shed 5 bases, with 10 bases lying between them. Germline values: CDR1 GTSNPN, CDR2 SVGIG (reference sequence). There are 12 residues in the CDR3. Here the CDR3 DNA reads TGTGCCTGGAATCAGGGGGGAGATACGCAGTATTTT. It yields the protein CAWNQGGDTQYF.

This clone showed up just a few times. CDR3 amino acids: CASSTGPGGAFGYTF. The CDR3 DNA follows: TGTGCCAGTAGTACTGGACCGGGGGGGGCGTTTGGCTACACCTTC. The genes are TRBV19 and TRBJ1-2; TRBD1 is a possible D gene (6 bases). Trimming took 4 bases from V and 7 from J, leaving 19 bases between them. CDR1 and CDR2 from the germline V gene are LNHDA and SQIVND (reference sequence). This CDR3 contains 15 residues.

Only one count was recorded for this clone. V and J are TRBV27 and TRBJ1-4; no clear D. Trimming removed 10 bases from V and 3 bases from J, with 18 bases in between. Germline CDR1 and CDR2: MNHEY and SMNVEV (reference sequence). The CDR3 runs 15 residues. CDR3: CATTSPGGPNEKLFF. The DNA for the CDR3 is TGTGCCACCACAAGCCCGGGTGGACCTAATGAAAAACTGTTTTTT.

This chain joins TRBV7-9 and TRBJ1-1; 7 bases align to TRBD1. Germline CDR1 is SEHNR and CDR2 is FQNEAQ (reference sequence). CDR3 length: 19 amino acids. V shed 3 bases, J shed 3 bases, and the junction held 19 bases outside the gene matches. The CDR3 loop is CASSLPTQGSPKRDTEAFF. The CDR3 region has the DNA TGTGCCAGCAGCTTGCCGACACAGGGGAGCCCAAAGAGGGACACTGAAGCTTTCTTT.

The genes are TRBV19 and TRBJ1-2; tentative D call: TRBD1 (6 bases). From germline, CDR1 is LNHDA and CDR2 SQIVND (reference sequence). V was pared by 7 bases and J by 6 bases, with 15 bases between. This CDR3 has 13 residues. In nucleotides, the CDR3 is TGTGCCAGTACTAAACAGGGACTTGATGGCTACACCTTC. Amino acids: CASTKQGLDGYTF. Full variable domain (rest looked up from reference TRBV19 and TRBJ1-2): DGGITQSPKYLFRKEGQNVTLSCEQNLNHDAMYWYRQDPGQGLRLIYYSQIVNDFQKGDIAEGYSVSREKKESFPLTVTSAQKNPTAFYLCASTKQGLDGYTFGSGTRLTVV.